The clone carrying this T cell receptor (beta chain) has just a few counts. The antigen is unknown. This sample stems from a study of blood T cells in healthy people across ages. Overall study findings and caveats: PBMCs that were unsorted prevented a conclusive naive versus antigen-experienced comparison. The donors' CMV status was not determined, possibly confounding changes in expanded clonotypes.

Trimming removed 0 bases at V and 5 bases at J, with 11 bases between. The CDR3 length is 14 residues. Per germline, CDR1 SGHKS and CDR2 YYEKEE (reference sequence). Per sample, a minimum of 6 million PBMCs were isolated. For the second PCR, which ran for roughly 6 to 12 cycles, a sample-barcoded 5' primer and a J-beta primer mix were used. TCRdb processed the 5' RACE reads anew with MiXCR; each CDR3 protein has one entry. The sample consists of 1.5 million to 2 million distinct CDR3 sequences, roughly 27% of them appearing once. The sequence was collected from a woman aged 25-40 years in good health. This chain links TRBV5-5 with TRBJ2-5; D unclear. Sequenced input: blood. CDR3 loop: CASSLGPTVETQYF. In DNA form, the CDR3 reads TGTGCCAGCAGCTTGGGGCCTACGGTGGAGACCCAGTACTTC.